The entry below gives a single T cell receptor (beta chain) sequence along with its context. Its antigen is not known. This record belongs to a study of T-cell memory formation after mild COVID-19. About the study: For the most part, TCR clusters were specific to one donor. Regarding the study as a whole: Whereas later expanders leaned CD4+, clones contracting day 15 to 85 showed a balanced CD4/CD8 makeup. Pre-infection memory contained some responding clones, which suggested that cross-reactive memory had joined.

V was pared by 4 bases and J by 2 bases, with 13 bases of the junction left unmatched. The CDR3 totals 17 residues. The germline CDR1 and CDR2 sequences are SGHVS and FQNEAQ. Constant-segment primers and 5'RACE yielded cDNA libraries for TCR alpha and TCR beta, each carrying sample barcodes and UMIs. Each CDR3 protein is one row after TCRdb ran MiXCR on the 5' RACE reads. The sample yields fewer than 250,000 distinct CDR3 sequences, 15% seen once. Sequenced input: PBMCs or a T cell subset sorted from them (not recorded which). This TCR came from an adult woman who had mild COVID-19 (a few samples of this study predate the infection). Cell type and time point are not known. This chain uses TRBV7-8 with TRBJ2-7, with TRBD1 matching over 8 bases. The CDR3 DNA follows: TGTGCCAGCAGCTCAACGCGGGGAGACAGGGGTCCCTACGAGCAGTACTTC. Its translation: CASSSTRGDRGPYEQYF.